This T cell receptor beta chain was profiled in a study of identical twins' blood T cells (dated by TCRdb to about 2013). Regarding the research as a whole: The approximately twelve libraries, six for the alpha chain and six for the beta chain, yielded 45 million to 55 million Illumina reads in total. Using next-generation sequencing, the study compared the TCR alpha and beta chain repertoires of three pairs of monozygous twins to assess how genetics influences repertoire formation.

Six healthy women forming three monozygous twin pairs were used as donors. Each of the three twin pairs had been raised together, and the twins in each pair were thought likely to have encountered the same infectious agents and vaccines. TCR cDNA libraries were prepared from RNA that had been isolated from peripheral blood mononuclear cells. The paper's findings and limits, for the study overall: Among the most abundant TCRbeta clonotypes, every donor shared more CDR3 sequences with her own twin than with unrelated donors. V gene usage, even among non-selected out-of-frame TCRbeta clonotypes, was reported to be markedly more similar within twin pairs than between unrelated donors. The proposed role of the TCRalpha J segment in MHC recognition during thymic selection was stated to require validation by independent studies. Because the twins were raised together, environmental influences could not be ruled out as an explanation for the similarity between twins. The number of shared CDR3 clonotypes between two donors was mainly determined by the product of their cloneset sizes, and twins did not clearly deviate from this trend.

A distance of 18 bases separates the germline ends of V and J, which lose 4 bases and 0 bases respectively. The CDR3 has 17 amino acids, counting the end cysteine and phenylalanine. Solely the CDR3 DNA is kept, with 51 bases framed from the first base. The germline V gene (reference sequence) gives CDR1 as LGHDT and CDR2 as YNNKEL. This clonotype was seen only a few times. What this receptor recognizes is not known. Base qualities were left out, and no much larger clone turns up one base away. Library method: 5' RACE. The sample was run on an Illumina Genome Analyzer IIx. RNA-based TCR cDNA libraries were prepared by a previously described protocol with several modifications. To prevent cross-contamination, sample-specific barcodes were added to both ends of each TCR cDNA library during cDNA synthesis and amplification. As for the authors' bioinformatics: Between about 90,000 and nearly 500,000 clonotypes were identified per individual, with about 2 to 3.6 million CDR3-containing reads per library. After reads with improper barcode index combinations were thrown out, a cloneset for each library was built using the MiTCR software. While assembling CDR3 clonotypes, MiTCR filtered or rescued low-quality reads and corrected PCR and sequencing errors. Artificial out-of-frame clonotypes were mapped to in-frame sequences, with one indel allowed in the CDR3, and then removed. Similarity in V and J gene usage between donors was calculated as the Jensen-Shannon divergence divided by the mean entropy. TCRdb applied fastp at Q25 and MiXCR to the public reads, then kept only in-frame beta chains. Rows are unified per CDR3 protein, each entry keeping the most common DNA and genes. The V and J calls were determined by TCRdb, not by the authors. A total of roughly 340,000 distinct CDR3 sequences appear in this sample, roughly 30% of them only once. The top ten clones comprise about 6.1% of the sample.

The specimen was PBMCs. The clonotype comes from a woman aged 18-55 years in good health. The chain is made from TRBV3-1 and TRBJ1-1; a tentative D call is TRBD1 (5 bases match). The DNA sequence follows: TGTGCCAGCAGCCCCCAGCCCTTGTGGGGGTTGAACACTGAAGCTTTCTTT. Translated, it gives CASSPQPLWGLNTEAFF.